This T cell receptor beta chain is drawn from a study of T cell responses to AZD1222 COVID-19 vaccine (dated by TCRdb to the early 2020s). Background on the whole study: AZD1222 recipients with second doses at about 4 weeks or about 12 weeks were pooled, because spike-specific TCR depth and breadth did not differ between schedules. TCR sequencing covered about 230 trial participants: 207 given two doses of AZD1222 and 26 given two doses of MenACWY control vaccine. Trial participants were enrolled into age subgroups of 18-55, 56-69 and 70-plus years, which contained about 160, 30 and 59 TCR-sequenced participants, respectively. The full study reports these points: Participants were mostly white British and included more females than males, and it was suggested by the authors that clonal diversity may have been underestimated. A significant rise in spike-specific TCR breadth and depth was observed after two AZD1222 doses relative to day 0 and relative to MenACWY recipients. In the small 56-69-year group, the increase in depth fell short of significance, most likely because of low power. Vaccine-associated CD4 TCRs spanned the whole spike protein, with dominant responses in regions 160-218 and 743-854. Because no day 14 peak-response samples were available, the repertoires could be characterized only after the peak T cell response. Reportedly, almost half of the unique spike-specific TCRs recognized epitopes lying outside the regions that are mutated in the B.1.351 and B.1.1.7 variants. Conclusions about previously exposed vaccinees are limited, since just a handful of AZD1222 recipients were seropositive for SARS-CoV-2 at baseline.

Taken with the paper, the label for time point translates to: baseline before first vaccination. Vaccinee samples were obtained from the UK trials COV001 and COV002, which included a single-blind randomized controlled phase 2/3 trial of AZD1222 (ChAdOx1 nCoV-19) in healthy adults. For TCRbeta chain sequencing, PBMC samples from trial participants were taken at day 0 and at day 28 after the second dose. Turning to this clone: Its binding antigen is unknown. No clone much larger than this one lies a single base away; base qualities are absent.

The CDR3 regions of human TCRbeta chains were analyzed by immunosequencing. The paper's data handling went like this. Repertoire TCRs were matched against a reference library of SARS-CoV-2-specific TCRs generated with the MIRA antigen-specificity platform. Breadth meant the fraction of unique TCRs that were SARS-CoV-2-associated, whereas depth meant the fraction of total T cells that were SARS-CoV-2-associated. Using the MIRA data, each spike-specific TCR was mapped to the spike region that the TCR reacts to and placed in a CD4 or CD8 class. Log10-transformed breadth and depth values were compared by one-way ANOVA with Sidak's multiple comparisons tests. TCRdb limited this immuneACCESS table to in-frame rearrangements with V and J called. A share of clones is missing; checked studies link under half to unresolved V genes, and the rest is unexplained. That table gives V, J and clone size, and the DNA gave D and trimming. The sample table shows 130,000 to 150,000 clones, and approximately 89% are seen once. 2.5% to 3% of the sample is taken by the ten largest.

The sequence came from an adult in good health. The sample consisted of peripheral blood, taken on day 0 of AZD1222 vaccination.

The DNA sequence follows: TGTGCCAGCAGCCAAGAGGTCGCAGGCTATGGCTACACCTTC. It translates as CASSQEVAGYGYTF. The chain uses TRBV3-1 (or the pseudogene TRBV3-2) and TRBJ1-2, with no D gene named confidently. The germline V gene (reference sequence) specifies LGHDT as CDR1 and YNNKEL as CDR2. The CDR3 goes from the cysteine to the phenylalanine over 14 residues. Just CDR3 DNA is preserved here, 42 bases in frame from base 1. V was cut back by 0 bases and J by 4 bases, leaving a gap of 9 bases between them.